A selection of T cell receptor beta chains follows, all from one sample in a study. TCRdb re-analysed the RT-PCR reads in MiXCR, keeping a single row per CDR3 protein. The sample has more than 550,000 distinct CDR3 sequences, 14% seen once. Sequenced input: memory CD4+ T cells from blood. The receptors derive from a female donor in good health, serving as a healthy control. The CDR3 runs from the conserved cysteine through the conserved F or W. D genes are given only for firm matches. A row's size may be missing; if present it is once, few, many or a size class.

once	TRBV4-1	TRBJ1-6	-	CASSQLRERHNSPLHF	TGCGCCAGCAGCCAATTAAGGGAGCGCCATAATTCACCCCTCCACTTT
many	TRBV7-2	TRBJ2-4	TRBD1	CASSSDRVRGIQYF	TGTGCCAGCAGCTCGGACAGGGTCAGAGGCATTCAGTACTTC
-	TRBV3-1	TRBJ2-7	-	CASSEAARQVVYEQYF	TGTGCCAGCAGCGAAGCCGCCAGACAGGTCGTCTACGAGCAGTACTTC
-	TRBV20-1	TRBJ1-6	TRBD1	CSASLGQGHNSPLHF	TGCAGTGCTAGCCTGGGACAGGGCCATAATTCACCCCTCCACTTT
few	TRBV4-3	TRBJ2-7	TRBD2	CASSQSPRGGTMREQYF	TGCGCCAGCAGCCAATCCCCCCGCGGGGGGACGATGAGGGAGCAGTACTTC
few	TRBV7-2	TRBJ1-1	TRBD1	CASSLAGTASEAFF	TGTGCCAGCAGCTTAGCTGGGACAGCCTCTGAAGCTTTCTTT
-	TRBV20-1	TRBJ2-1	-	CSAPSGTNREQFF	TGCAGTGCTCCATCCGGGACCAACCGTGAGCAGTTCTTC
few	TRBV6-2/TRBV6-3	TRBJ1-1	-	CASSQYRVEGTEAFF	TGTGCCAGCAGTCAATACAGGGTGGAGGGCACTGAAGCTTTCTTT
many	TRBV29-1	TRBJ2-3	-	CSVEFRGGAADTQYF	TGCAGCGTTGAATTCCGAGGAGGGGCTGCAGATACGCAGTATTTT
few	TRBV6-1	TRBJ1-1	-	CASSEAGRDEAFF	TGTGCCAGCAGTGAGGCAGGGAGAGATGAAGCTTTCTTT
few	TRBV9	TRBJ1-2	-	CASSAGDGLKSTF	TGTGCCAGCAGCGCTGGGGACGGGCTCAAAAGCACCTTC
many	TRBV12-3/TRBV12-4	TRBJ1-1	TRBD1	CASSPPGQRGAFF	TGTGCCAGCAGTCCCCCGGGACAGCGAGGAGCTTTCTTT
-	TRBV7-2	TRBJ1-5	-	CASSVIQGIQPQHF	TGTGCCAGCAGCGTAATTCAGGGGATTCAGCCCCAGCATTTT
few	TRBV6-2/TRBV6-3	TRBJ2-7	TRBD1	CASTFTTGQGVHEQYF	TGTGCCAGCACCTTTACAACGGGACAGGGTGTCCACGAGCAGTACTTC
few	TRBV7-3	TRBJ2-3	-	CASSLSDGTQYF	TGTGCCAGCAGCTTAAGCGATGGTACGCAGTATTTT
few	TRBV7-9	TRBJ2-5	-	CASSVSTGSVIETQYF	TGTGCCAGCAGCGTCTCCACGGGAAGCGTAATAGAGACCCAGTACTTC